Each of the 29 T cell receptor beta chains below was sequenced from the same sample in a study of HIV-infected patients and healthy controls. cDNA was made from 500 ng RNA using alpha and beta constant primers. Alpha and beta chain libraries were made separately by chain-specific third strand synthesis with multiplexing indices. TCRdb re-called the 5' RACE reads through MiXCR, storing one row per CDR3 protein. The repertoire consists of hundreds of distinct CDR3 sequences, with 72% occurring once and the leading ten covering roughly a quarter. The repertoire came from unfractionated whole blood and reflected all unsorted peripheral T cells. Sequenced material: blood, taken before antiretroviral therapy. These receptors all come from an adult with HIV infection.

A word on this clonotype: Because this beta chain is a stray read in a library intended to capture alpha chains, its abundance should not be given much weight. The V call is TRBV27, the J call TRBJ1-1; 7 bases align to TRBD1. This CDR3 has 14 residues. The V and J ends lost 8 bases and 3 bases, in that order; junction bases with no gene match: 9. From germline, CDR1 is MNHEY and CDR2 SMNVEV (reference sequence). The CDR3 DNA reads as TGTGCCAGCGGCCGGGACAGATCCTACACTGAAGCTTTCTTT. Protein product: CASGRDRSYTEAFF.

With regard to this clonotype: Because this beta chain is a stray read in a library intended to capture alpha chains, its abundance should not be given much weight. The chain is built from TRBV6-6 and TRBJ1-3; weak D call: TRBD1 (6 bases). This CDR3 region has 14 residues. Trimming left V 8 bases short and J 6 bases short, with 17 bases between. CDR1 is MNHNY and CDR2 is SVGAGI in the germline V gene (reference sequence). The CDR3, as DNA: TGTGCCAGCGGTACCGGGACACTTGAAAACACCATATATTTT. Translating gives CASGTGTLENTIYF.

In regard to this clonotype: A library prepared for alpha chains yielded this beta chain as an off-target read; its size is of little meaning. The chain employs TRBV5-4 and TRBJ2-2; no clear D gene. Trimming cost V 1 base and J 1 base, with 5 bases left between them. CDR1 is SGHNT, CDR2 YYREEE, per germline (reference sequence). The CDR3 runs 14 residues. The CDR3 coding sequence is TGTGCCAGCAGCTTGTTGCAGAACACCGGGGAGCTGTTTTTT. Its translation is CASSLLQNTGELFF.

Comment on this clonotype: This beta chain is off target for a library built for alpha chains, so its abundance means little. The chain has TRBV5-1 and TRBJ1-4; D may be TRBD1 (5 bases). V lost 1 base to trimming and J lost 4 bases, with 14 bases between them. This CDR3 contains 16 residues. Germline V CDR1 and CDR2: SGHRS, YFSETQ. Here the CDR3 reads CASSLNGAEFNEKLFF. The CDR3 DNA follows: TGCGCCAGCAGCTTGAACGGGGCAGAGTTTAATGAAAAACTGTTTTTT.

Note on this clonotype: Since the library was made to target alpha chains, this beta chain is a stray read and its abundance is not meaningful. The rearrangement links TRBV6-2 or TRBV6-3 to TRBJ2-3, with D possibly being TRBD2 (6 bases). V was clipped by 2 bases and J by 4 bases, with 10 bases between them. The CDR3 extends over 14 amino acids. Per the germline V gene, CDR1 is MNHEY and CDR2 is SVGEGT. This CDR3 reads CASSYGGIADTQYF. The CDR3 DNA reads as TGTGCCAGCAGTTACGGCGGGATTGCAGATACGCAGTATTTT.

A word on this clonotype: Since it is a stray read in a library aimed at alpha chains, this beta chain has a size that is not meaningful. The rearrangement joins TRBV20-1 to TRBJ2-4; TRBD2 aligns across 9 bases. This CDR3 contains 15 residues. Per germline, CDR1 DFQATT and CDR2 SNEGSKA (reference sequence). The V and J ends lost 0 bases and 8 bases, in that order; junction bases with no gene match: 8. Here the CDR3 reads CSARDRLAEWDIQYF. In nucleotides, the CDR3 is TGCAGTGCTAGAGATAGACTAGCGGAGTGGGACATTCAGTACTTC.

Notes on this clonotype: Since it is a stray read in a library aimed at alpha chains, this beta chain has a size that is not meaningful. The V gene is TRBV7-6, the J gene TRBJ2-7, with 7 bases lining up with TRBD1. The germline CDR1 and CDR2 sequences are SGHVS and FNYEAQ. With V trimmed by 5 bases and J by 0 bases, 13 bases remained unmatched. The CDR3 loop spans 17 amino acids. CDR3 nucleotide sequence: TGTGCCAGCAGCCGGCCCGAACAGGGGCCGAGCTCCTACGAGCAGTACTTC. This codes for CASSRPEQGPSSYEQYF.

Details on this clonotype: This beta chain is a stray read from a library made for alpha chains; its abundance is not meaningful. This chain connects TRBV7-8 to TRBJ2-2, with a possible D match to TRBD1 (6 bases). In germline, CDR1 is SGHVS, CDR2 FQNEAQ. V lost 5 bases and J 3 bases, leaving 7 bases between the germline ends. The CDR3 consists of 13 residues. CDR3 protein: CASSHRDTGELFF. CDR3 bases: TGTGCCAGCAGCCACAGGGACACCGGGGAGCTGTTTTTT. Filled out from reference TRBV7-8 and TRBJ2-2, the complete variable domain reads GAGVSQSPRYKVAKRGQDVALRCDPISGHVSLFWYQQALGQGPEFLTYFQNEAQLDKSGLPSDRFFAERPEGSVSTLKIQRTQQEDSAVYLCASSHRDTGELFFGEGSRLTVL.

Worth noting for this clonotype: This beta chain turned up in a library designed for alpha chains; as an off-target read, its abundance says little. This chain connects TRBV3-1 to TRBJ1-1; D is unresolved. V was pared by 0 bases and J by 0 bases, with 11 bases between. The CDR3 contains 16 residues. The germline CDR1 and CDR2 sequences are LGHDT and YNNKEL (reference sequence). DNA for the CDR3: TGTGCCAGCAGCCAAGATTTCGGAGGGTTGAACACTGAAGCTTTCTTT. It encodes CASSQDFGGLNTEAFF.

This clonotype was seen once. Within a library made for alpha chains, this beta chain is off target, and its count is uninformative. The chain uses TRBV20-1 and TRBJ2-1; D uncertain. The V end lost 3 bases, the J end lost 5 bases, and 5 bases lay between the germline ends. The CDR3 spans 11 residues. Looked up from germline, CDR1 is DFQATT and CDR2 is SNEGSKA (reference sequence). The CDR3 here is CSASPHNEQFF. The CDR3 DNA reads TGCAGTGCTAGTCCCCACAATGAGCAGTTCTTC.

This clonotype is hyperexpanded within its sample. This beta chain is a stray read from a library made for alpha chains; its abundance is not meaningful. In DNA, the CDR3 is TGTGCCACCAGCAGAGCGGACTTTTTGCAAAACATTCAGTACTTC. Its translation: CATSRADFLQNIQYF. The gene calls are TRBV15 and TRBJ2-4, with D perhaps TRBD2 (5 bases). CDR3 length: 15 residues. Trimming pared 1 base from V and 5 bases from J, leaving 12 bases between. Looked up from germline, CDR1 is LNHNV and CDR2 is YYDKDF (reference sequence).

In regard to this clonotype: This beta chain is an unintended read in a library built for alpha chains; its size means little. The chain links TRBV29-1 to TRBJ1-1, with D possibly being TRBD1 (6 bases). The CDR3 loop spans 11 amino acids. Germline V gene data show CDR1 as SQVTM and CDR2 as ANQGSEA. The CDR3 nucleotides are TGCTCCGAGGGGGTGCGGACTGAAGCTTTCTTT. Translated: CSEGVRTEAFF.

This clonotype appeared a single time. This beta chain is a stray sequence in a library constructed for alpha chains; its clone size is not meaningful. The chain is built from TRBV6-6 and TRBJ1-5; D is perhaps TRBD1 (6 bases). The CDR3 consists of 13 residues. Germline loops: CDR1 MNHNY, CDR2 SVGAGI (reference sequence). V dropped 4 bases and J dropped 7 bases, with 11 bases sitting between them. For the CDR3, the DNA is TGTGCCAGCAGTTCAGGGGCGATACAGCCCCAGCATTTT. Amino acids: CASSSGAIQPQHF.

On this clonotype itself: The library was built for alpha chains, so this beta chain is an off-target read and its size means little. The J gene is TRBJ1-5, the V gene TRBV6-2 or TRBV6-3; D perhaps matches TRBD1 (5 bases). Germline lookup yields CDR1 MNHEY and CDR2 SVGEGT. The CDR3 has 14 amino acids. With 4 bases removed from V and 5 bases from J, the gap between germline ends came to 12 bases. Here the CDR3 DNA reads TGTGCCAGCAGTTCCAGGGAGTCTTATCAGCCCCAGCATTTT. Its protein product is CASSSRESYQPQHF.

As concerns this clonotype: This beta chain appears as a stray read in a library generated for alpha chains; its size is not informative. The rearrangement uses TRBV7-8 and TRBJ2-5; D perhaps matches TRBD2 (5 bases). V lost 5 bases and J 5 bases, leaving 6 bases between the germline ends. Germline CDR1 is SGHVS and CDR2 is FQNEAQ. This CDR3 contains 11 residues. The CDR3 loop is CASSPGETQYF. CDR3 bases: TGTGCCAGCAGCCCGGGGGAGACCCAGTACTTC.

In this sample, this clonotype turned up a few times. For a library built for alpha chains, this beta chain is a stray read; little rests on its size. The rearrangement links TRBV7-9 to TRBJ1-2; a weak D match, TRBD1 (6 bases). CDR3 length equals 15 residues. The germline V gene encodes CDR1 SEHNR and CDR2 FQNEAQ (reference sequence). V shed 1 base and J shed 4 bases, with 13 bases lying between them. The CDR3 DNA reads TGTGCCAGCAGCTTAGAGGGGGTAGGGACCTATGGCTACACCTTC. Its translation: CASSLEGVGTYGYTF. The full variable domain, rest sourced from reference TRBV7-9 and TRBJ1-2, is DTGVSQNPRHKITKRGQNVTFRCDPISEHNRLYWYRQTLGQGPEFLTYFQNEAQLEKSRLLSDRFSAERPKGSFSTLEIQRTEQGDSAMYLCASSLEGVGTYGYTFGSGTRLTVV.

In regard to this clonotype: This beta chain represents an off-target read in a library built for alpha chains; its size is of limited meaning. This sequence joins TRBV4-1 and TRBJ1-1; tentatively, D is TRBD1 (5 bases). This CDR3 is built from 15 residues. Trimming left V 4 bases short and J 4 bases short, with 16 bases between. Germline CDR1 and CDR2: MGHRA and YSYEKL. CDR3 loop: CASSPEKPGGTEAFF. CDR3 in DNA: TGCGCCAGCAGCCCGGAGAAGCCTGGGGGCACTGAAGCTTTCTTT.

With respect to this clonotype: With the library built for alpha chains, this beta chain is off target and its frequency is not meaningful. J is TRBJ2-1 and V is TRBV18; a possible D gene is TRBD2 (6 bases). Per the germline V gene, CDR1 is KGHSH and CDR2 is LQKENI. The CDR3 totals 17 residues. V lost 3 bases and J lost 7, with 22 bases in between. The DNA of the CDR3 is TGTGCCAGCTCACCTATATTGCCGGGACTCCGGTCGAATGAGCAGTTCTTC. Translating gives CASSPILPGLRSNEQFF.

Concerning this clonotype: This beta chain represents an off-target read in a library built for alpha chains; its size is of limited meaning. The chain combines TRBV20-1 with TRBJ2-7; D not certain. Germline CDR1 is DFQATT and CDR2 is SNEGSKA (reference sequence). Deletions cut 0 bases from V and 4 bases from J, with 13 bases between. CDR3 length equals 14 residues. The CDR3 region has the DNA TGCAGTGCTAGAGATAGTGGGTTGTCGTACGAGCAGTACTTC. Translating it yields CSARDSGLSYEQYF.

A note on this clonotype: With the library built for alpha chains, this beta chain is off target and its frequency is not meaningful. This chain joins TRBV10-3 and TRBJ2-2, with D possibly matching TRBD2 (6 bases). Trimming stripped 0 bases from V and 0 bases from J, with 11 bases between. The V gene's germline CDR1 is ENHRY and CDR2 SYGVKD. There are 17 residues in the CDR3. The CDR3 bases are TGTGCCATCAGTGAGTCTGGGGGACTCGCGAACACCGGGGAGCTGTTTTTT. It encodes CAISESGGLANTGELFF.

This clonotype is labeled large (0.1 to 1%). Little can be read into the size of this beta chain, an off-target read in a library designed for alpha chains. The chain joins TRBV13 to TRBJ1-5, with TRBD1 matching over 8 bases. This CDR3 is 15 amino acids long. CDR1 and CDR2 (germline): PRHDT, FYEKMQ (reference sequence). V gave up 5 bases and J gave up 2 bases; unmatched junction bases: 5. CDR3 region: CASSGQGGGNQPQHF. DNA for the CDR3: TGTGCCAGCAGCGGACAGGGAGGAGGCAATCAGCCCCAGCATTTT.

Note on this clonotype: The size of this beta chain means little, since it is a stray read in a library made for alpha chains. V gene TRBV12-3 or TRBV12-4 combines with J gene TRBJ2-1; the D is unclear. V was trimmed by 3 bases and J by 7 bases, leaving 4 bases between them. The CDR3 covers 11 residues. The CDR3 region has the DNA TGTGCCAGCAGTTTGCTAAATGAGCAGTTCTTC. Its translation is CASSLLNEQFF.

As to this clonotype: This beta chain is an off-target read within a library intended for alpha chains, so its frequency means little. The chain combines TRBV19 with TRBJ1-5, with 8 bases lining up with TRBD1. The CDR3 runs to 16 residues. Trimming cost V 5 bases and J 0 bases; bases outside gene matches: 6. Germline CDR1 is LNHDA and CDR2 is SQIVND (reference sequence). CDR3 region: CASSHQGAVSNQPQHF. The CDR3 DNA follows: TGTGCCAGTAGTCATCAGGGGGCGGTTAGCAATCAGCCCCAGCATTTT.

This clonotype was detected only a few times. The library was designed around alpha chains, so this beta chain is a stray read whose abundance carries little weight. The V and J genes are TRBV6-2 or TRBV6-3 and TRBJ2-3; the D gene is possibly TRBD2 (5 bases). The CDR3 contains 13 residues. V lost 4 bases and J 3 bases, leaving 8 bases between the germline ends. The germline CDR1 and CDR2 sequences are MNHEY and SVGEGT. The CDR3 sequence: CASSSDLTDTQYF. DNA of the CDR3: TGTGCCAGCAGTTCGGACTTGACAGATACGCAGTATTTT.

By its share, this clonotype is hyperexpanded (1% or more). As an off-target read in a library built for alpha chains, this beta chain has a frequency of little significance. The CDR3 here is CASSVEPGGALNTEAFF. The DNA of the CDR3 is TGTGCCAGCAGCGTAGAGCCGGGAGGAGCGTTGAACACTGAAGCTTTCTTT. The chain couples TRBV9 to TRBJ1-1; no clear D. Trimming left V 0 bases short and J 0 bases short, with 15 bases between. Germline loops: CDR1 SGDLS, CDR2 YYNGEE. CDR3 length equals 17 residues.

Details on this clonotype: Within a library made for alpha chains, this beta chain is off target, and its count is uninformative. This chain connects TRBV29-1 to TRBJ2-1, with 14 bases identical to TRBD2. The germline gives CDR1 SQVTM, CDR2 ANQGSEA. Losses at the gene ends were 7 bases for V and 9 bases for J; bases not matched to a gene: 5. The CDR3 has 13 amino acids. The CDR3 protein is CSGGLAGVLEQFF. The CDR3 DNA reads as TGCAGCGGGGGACTAGCGGGAGTCCTTGAGCAGTTCTTC.

As to this clonotype: With the library built for alpha chains, this beta chain is off target and its frequency is not meaningful. The chain recombines TRBV28 with TRBJ1-5, with unresolved D. From germline, CDR1 is MDHEN and CDR2 SYDVKM. CDR3 length: 17 residues. V dropped 2 bases and J dropped 0 bases, with 14 bases sitting between them. The CDR3 is CASSLNQAPYSNQPQHF. For the CDR3, the DNA is TGTGCCAGCAGTTTAAATCAGGCCCCCTATAGCAATCAGCCCCAGCATTTT.

Notes on this clonotype: The library was prepared for alpha chains; this beta chain is a stray read, so its frequency means little. The chain links TRBV12-3 or TRBV12-4 to TRBJ2-7; D is possibly TRBD1 or TRBD2 (5 bases each). V lost 6 bases to trimming and J lost 6 bases, with 21 bases between them. The CDR3 sequence is 15 residues long. The CDR3 sequence: CASSLGPGTPSEQYF. The CDR3, as DNA: TGTGCCAGCAGCCTAGGCCCCGGGACGCCCTCCGAGCAGTACTTC.

In regard to this clonotype: For a library built for alpha chains, this beta chain is a stray read; little rests on its size. This chain connects TRBV6-1 to TRBJ2-6; the D call may be TRBD1 or TRBD2 (5 bases each). The V and J ends lost 2 bases and 0 bases respectively, with 11 bases between them. The V gene's germline CDR1 is MNHNS and CDR2 SASEGT. The CDR3 extends over 17 amino acids. The CDR3: CASSEQGDGSGANVLTF. CDR3 coding DNA: TGTGCCAGCAGTGAACAGGGAGACGGCTCTGGGGCCAACGTCCTGACTTTC.